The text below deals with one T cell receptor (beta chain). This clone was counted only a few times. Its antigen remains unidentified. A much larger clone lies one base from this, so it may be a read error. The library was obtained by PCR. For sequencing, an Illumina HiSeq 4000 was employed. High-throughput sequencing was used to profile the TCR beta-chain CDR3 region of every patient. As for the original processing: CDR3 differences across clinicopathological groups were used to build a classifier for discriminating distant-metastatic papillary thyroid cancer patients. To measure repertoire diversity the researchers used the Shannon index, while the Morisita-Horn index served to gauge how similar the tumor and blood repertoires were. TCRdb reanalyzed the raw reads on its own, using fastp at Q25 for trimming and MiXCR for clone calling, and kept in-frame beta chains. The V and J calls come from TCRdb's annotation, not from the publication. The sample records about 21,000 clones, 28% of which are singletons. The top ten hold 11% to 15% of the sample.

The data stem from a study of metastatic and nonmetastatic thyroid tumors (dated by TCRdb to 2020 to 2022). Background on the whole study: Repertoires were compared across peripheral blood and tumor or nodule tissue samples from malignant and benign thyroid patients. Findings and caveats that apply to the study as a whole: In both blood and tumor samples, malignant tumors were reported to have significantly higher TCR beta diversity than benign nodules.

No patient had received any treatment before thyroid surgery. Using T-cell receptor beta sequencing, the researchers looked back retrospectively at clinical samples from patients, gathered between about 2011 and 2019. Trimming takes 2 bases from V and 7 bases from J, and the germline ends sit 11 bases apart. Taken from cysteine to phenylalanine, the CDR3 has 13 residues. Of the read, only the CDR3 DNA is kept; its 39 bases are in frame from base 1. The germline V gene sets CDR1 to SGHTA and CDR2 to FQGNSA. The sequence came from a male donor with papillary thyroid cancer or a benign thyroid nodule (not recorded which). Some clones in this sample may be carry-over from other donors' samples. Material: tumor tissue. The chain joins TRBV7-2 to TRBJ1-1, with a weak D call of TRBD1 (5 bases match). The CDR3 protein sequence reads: CASSLQGPGEAFF. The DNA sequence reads TGTGCCAGCAGCTTACAGGGACCGGGTGAAGCTTTCTTT.